The entry below gives a single TCR beta chain sequence along with its context. Its specificity is unknown. The data stem from a study of beta chain features in type 1 diabetes. Findings of the study overall: Across patients, naive, central memory and Treg TCRB repertoires exhibited apparently greater similarity than was observed across healthy donors. Overrepresentation of cells with high TCR expression could result from cDNA sequencing. Significant though moderate, a shortening of TCRB CDR3s appeared in all four CD4+ subsets of Type 1 diabetes patients.

The sequenced template was cDNA made from the entire isolated RNA. Libraries were prepared by immunoSEQ multiplex PCR; TCRdb keeps only in-frame clonotypes and omits some of them. The sample lists around 310,000 clones, around an eighth occurring once. Germline assignment: CDR1 LNHDA and CDR2 SQIVND (reference sequence). This CDR3 comprises 16 residues. V shed 6 bases and J 2 bases; nucleotides not matched to a gene: 11. There was one heparinised blood draw per donor, averaging roughly 110 mL. In all sorted populations, purity surpassed 98%. Source material: naive CD4+ T cells from blood. V and J are TRBV19 and TRBJ2-7; TRBD2 matches 9 bases. The source of this sequence is a woman between 18 and 29 years old with type 1 diabetes. The CDR3, as DNA: TGTGCCAGTAGCCGCCTTCCGGTAGCGGGAGCCTACGAGCAGTACTTC. Protein: CASSRLPVAGAYEQYF.